The 19 T cell receptor beta chains in this list originate from one sample, sequenced in a study of blood T cell repertoires in COVID-19. The data were produced by immunoSEQ multiplex PCR, yet TCRdb's version contains in-frame clones alone and is incomplete. The table has some 300,000 clones, around 90% seen once. Sequencing used PBMCs or T cells enriched from blood (not recorded which). These receptors originate from a woman aged 60-70 years in a cohort exposed to, infected with or recovered from COVID-19 (not recorded which).

This sequence joins TRBV5-1 and TRBJ2-7, with 9 bases identical to TRBD2. The CDR3 sequence is 17 residues long. J was trimmed by 4 bases and V by 0 bases; bases with no gene match: 11. CDR1 SGHRS and CDR2 YFSETQ come from the germline V gene. The CDR3 region is CASSLGLSAGGSYEQYF. Here the CDR3 DNA reads TGCGCCAGCAGCTTGGGGCTTTCTGCGGGAGGGTCTTACGAGCAGTACTTC.

In this sample, this clone turned up a few times. The chain uses TRBV5-6 and TRBJ2-6; tentative D call: TRBD1 (6 bases). V dropped 0 bases and J dropped 2 bases, with 12 bases sitting between them. This CDR3 has 17 residues. The germline V gene encodes CDR1 SGHDT and CDR2 YYEEEE. CDR3 in amino acids: CASSLASPGAGANVLTF. CDR3 nucleotides: TGTGCCAGCAGCTTGGCGTCTCCAGGGGCTGGGGCCAACGTCCTGACTTTC. The complete variable domain, with remaining parts taken from reference TRBV5-6 and TRBJ2-6, reads DAGVTQSPTHLIKTRGQQVTLRCSPKSGHDTVSWYQQALGQGPQFIFQYYEEEERQRGNFPDRFSGHQFPNYSSELNVNALLLGDSALYLCASSLASPGAGANVLTFGAGSRLTVL.

The chain uses TRBV11-2 and TRBJ2-5; TRBD2 matches at 9 bases. The trim removed 4 bases at V and 1 base at J, leaving 4 bases unmatched. Germline lookup yields CDR1 SGHAT and CDR2 FQNNGV. The CDR3 is 15 amino acids. CDR3 protein: CASSSRGLAQETQYF. CDR3 bases: TGTGCCAGCAGCTCCCGGGGACTAGCCCAAGAGACCCAGTACTTC.

This chain links TRBV6-2 or TRBV6-3 with TRBJ1-2, with D maybe TRBD1 (5 bases). V lost 1 base, J lost 4 bases, and 19 bases lay in between. CDR3 length equals 17 residues. CDR1 is MNHEY, CDR2 SVGEGT, per germline. The CDR3 here is CASSYFRTTGRTYGYTF. For the CDR3, the DNA is TGTGCCAGCAGTTACTTTCGTACTACAGGCAGGACCTATGGCTACACCTTC.

The chain employs TRBV7-9 and TRBJ2-1, with a weak D call TRBD1 (6 bases). CDR1 SEHNR and CDR2 FQNEAQ come from the germline V gene (reference sequence). The CDR3 consists of 12 residues. Trimming removed 6 bases at V and 7 bases at J, with 10 bases between. CDR3 residues: CASRLRGNEQFF. CDR3 nucleotide sequence: TGTGCCAGCAGATTAAGGGGGAATGAGCAGTTCTTC. Together with reference TRBV7-9 and TRBJ2-1, the CDR3 gives the full variable domain: DTGVSQNPRHKITKRGQNVTFRCDPISEHNRLYWYRQTLGQGPEFLTYFQNEAQLEKSRLLSDRFSAERPKGSFSTLEIQRTEQGDSAMYLCASRLRGNEQFFGPGTRLTVL.

The chain has TRBV6-2 or TRBV6-3 and TRBJ1-4, with TRBD1 identical over 8 bases. Germline V gene lookup returns CDR1 MNHEY and CDR2 SVGEGT. Germline trimming cut 5 bases from V and 8 bases from J; bases unmatched to any gene: 7. This CDR3 is 14 amino acids long. CDR3 residues: CASSQQGVGEKLFF. CDR3 in DNA: TGTGCCAGCAGTCAACAGGGGGTTGGGGAAAAACTGTTTTTT.

The gene calls are TRBV6-5 and TRBJ1-2; 7 bases match TRBD1. The V segment lost 4 bases and the J segment 2 bases; nucleotides outside the gene matches: 7. CDR1 and CDR2 from the germline V gene are MNHEY and SVGAGI. CDR3 length equals 15 residues. CDR3 residues: CASSSTGNMNYGYTF. CDR3 DNA sequence: TGTGCCAGCAGTTCGACAGGGAATATGAACTATGGCTACACCTTC.

The rearrangement uses TRBV7-9 and TRBJ1-1; 12 positions match TRBD1. The germline gives CDR1 SEHNR, CDR2 FQNEAQ (reference sequence). The CDR3 has 16 amino acids. J gave up 2 bases and V 3 bases, and 4 bases lay outside the gene matches. The CDR3 DNA is TGTGCCAGCAGCTTGGGACAGGGGGCCGGAAACACTGAAGCTTTCTTT. This gives the protein CASSLGQGAGNTEAFF.

V usage is TRBV27 and J usage is TRBJ2-1; 8 positions agree with TRBD2. The CDR3 sequence is 14 residues long. Germline values: CDR1 MNHEY, CDR2 SMNVEV (reference sequence). The junction had 5 bases not matched to a gene; V was cut back by 4 bases and J by 6 bases. The CDR3 is CASSSSGPFNEQFF. The DNA of the CDR3 is TGTGCCAGCAGTTCTAGCGGGCCCTTCAATGAGCAGTTCTTC.

This clone has just one count. V is TRBV7-8 and J is TRBJ2-1; D unresolved. Per germline, CDR1 SGHVS and CDR2 FQNEAQ. The ends were cut back, 3 bases at V and 6 bases at J, with 18 bases in the middle. The CDR3 spans 16 residues. This chain's CDR3 is CASSFSRAPTVNEQFF. The DNA of the CDR3 is TGTGCCAGCAGCTTCAGTCGAGCGCCTACTGTCAATGAGCAGTTCTTC.

The chain uses TRBV12-1 and TRBJ2-5; no DNA check was done on the table's D call, TRBD1. TRBV12-1 is recorded as a pseudogene. The CDR3 extends over 17 amino acids. CDR3 sequence (DNA): TGTGCCAGCAGCCCATCTTGGACAGGGTCTGGTCAAGAGACCCAGTACTTC. Translating gives CASSPSWTGSGQETQYF.

The chain employs TRBV19 and TRBJ2-1; a possible D gene is TRBD1 (5 bases). Germline-derived CDR1 and CDR2 are LNHDA and SQIVND (reference sequence). The CDR3 is 13 amino acids. V was shortened by 1 base and J by 10 bases, with 11 bases between the two germline ends. The CDR3 protein is CASSIGQGEEQFF. CDR3 coding DNA: TGTGCCAGTAGTATAGGGCAGGGTGAGGAGCAGTTCTTC.

There are a few counts of this clone. The chain links TRBV19 to TRBJ1-2, with a weak D call TRBD1 (6 bases). CDR3 length: 13 amino acids. CDR1 is LNHDA, CDR2 SQIVND, per germline (reference sequence). The V gene lost 5 bases and the J gene lost 8 bases, with 15 bases spanning the gap. CDR3 sequence: CASSDRDIVGYTF. CDR3 nucleotides: TGTGCCAGTAGTGACCGGGACATAGTGGGCTACACCTTC.

V gene TRBV19 combines with J gene TRBJ1-2; 8 bases line up with TRBD1. Looked up from germline, CDR1 is LNHDA and CDR2 is SQIVND (reference sequence). The CDR3 has 14 residues. The V gene end was trimmed by 6 bases and the J gene end by 8 bases; junction bases not matched to a gene: 11. CDR3 DNA: TGTGCCAGTAGCAGAACAGGACAGGGATGGGGCTACACCTTC. It yields the protein CASSRTGQGWGYTF.

V is TRBV20-1 and J is TRBJ2-1; weak D call: TRBD2 (5 bases). CDR3 length: 11 amino acids. In germline, CDR1 is DFQATT, CDR2 SNEGSKA (reference sequence). V lost 4 bases and J 10 bases, leaving 11 bases between the germline ends. CDR3 sequence (DNA): TGCAGTGCTACAGAAGGCGGGGAGCAGTTCTTC. Translating it yields CSATEGGEQFF.

The chain recombines TRBV2 with TRBJ1-3; 9 bases match TRBD1. Trimming took 6 bases from V and 5 from J; bases not matched to a gene: 11. Per germline, CDR1 SNHLY and CDR2 FYNNEI. CDR3 length: 16 residues. In DNA form, the CDR3 reads TGTGCCAGCAGGACCGGGACAGGGTACCCAAGAAACACCATATATTTT. Translated: CASRTGTGYPRNTIYF. Combining the CDR3 with reference TRBV2 and TRBJ1-3 gives the whole variable domain EPEVTQTPSHQVTQMGQEVILRCVPISNHLYFYWYRQILGQKVEFLVSFYNNEISEKSEIFDDQFSVERPDGSNFTLKIRSTKLEDSAMYFCASRTGTGYPRNTIYFGEGSWLTVV.

The CDR3 bases are TGTGCCAGCAGTTTTCGGGGGTTCATCGCATACGTCAACACTGAAGCTTTCTTT. Translating gives CASSFRGFIAYVNTEAFF. The chain recombines TRBV28 with TRBJ1-1, with D tentatively TRBD1 (5 bases). The CDR3 has 18 amino acids. The V end lost 3 bases, the J end lost 2 bases, and 22 bases lay between the germline ends. Per germline, CDR1 MDHEN and CDR2 SYDVKM.

The rearrangement uses TRBV5-8 and TRBJ2-1; D may be TRBD1 (7 bases). Trimming left V 0 bases short and J 0 bases short, with 10 bases between. The CDR3 contains 16 residues. Germline V lookup: CDR1 SGHTS, CDR2 YDEGEE. In DNA, the CDR3 is TGTGCCAGCAGCTTGGCCAGGGGGGTCTCCTACAATGAGCAGTTCTTC. Protein: CASSLARGVSYNEQFF.

The genes are TRBV6-6 and TRBJ2-3; the D is unclear. The V end was cut by 5 bases, the J end by 6 bases, with 9 bases between. The CDR3 is made up of 12 amino acids. Per the germline V gene, CDR1 is MNHNY and CDR2 is SVGAGI (reference sequence). The chain's CDR3 is CASSPFSDTQYF. CDR3 DNA: TGTGCCAGCAGTCCCTTTTCCGATACGCAGTATTTT.